Sequencing of this T cell receptor (beta chain) was carried out in a study of shared clonotypes between healthy human individuals. Study summary: Per donor, three plates held CD4 naive cells, three held CD4 memory, two held CD8 naive and one held CD8 memory. The study, taken as a whole, reports: Despite large depth, sorted-subset datasets appeared incompletely sequenced. Generation probabilities of non-shared clonotypes were lower (relative to those shared by all four donors).

A word on this clone: Antigen: not known.

Method: immunoSEQ multiplex PCR; TCRdb's copy keeps in-frame clones and lacks some. The sample contains about 2.1 million clones, approximately 92% of which appear only once. The CDR3 is 15 amino acids. Losses at the gene ends were 4 bases for V and 2 bases for J; bases not matched to a gene: 7. CDR1 SGDLS and CDR2 YYNGEE come from the germline V gene. Terminally differentiated effector memory CD45RA+ cells were left out of the naive CD8 fraction, which was CD45RO-negative and positively selected for CCR7. Donors, without exception, were Caucasian adults residing in Nashville, Tennessee. The gene calls are TRBV9 and TRBJ1-1, with 8 nucleotides matching TRBD1. The specimen sequenced was naive CD8+ T cells from PBMCs. The receptor comes from a man aged 18-30 years in good health. Some clones in this sample may be carry-over from other donors' samples. CDR3 sequence reads: CASSTRQGINTEAFF. The CDR3 coding sequence is TGTGCCAGCAGCACCCGACAGGGGATAAACACTGAAGCTTTCTTT.